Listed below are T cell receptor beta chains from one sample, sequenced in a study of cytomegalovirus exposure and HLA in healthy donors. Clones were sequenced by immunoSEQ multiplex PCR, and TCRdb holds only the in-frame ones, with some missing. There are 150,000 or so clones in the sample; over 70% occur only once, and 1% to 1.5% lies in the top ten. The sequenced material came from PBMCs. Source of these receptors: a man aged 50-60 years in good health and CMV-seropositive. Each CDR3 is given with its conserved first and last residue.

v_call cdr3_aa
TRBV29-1 CSVIGTSGFTSSYNEQFF
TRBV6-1 CASSDAARVYNEQFF
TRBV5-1 CASSLRGGGQETQYF
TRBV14 CASSRGQSMGTDTQYF
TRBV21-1 CASSNKGFDRKNTEAFF
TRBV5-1 CASSSGDVHNSPLHF
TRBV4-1 CASSHLGTGEEETQYF
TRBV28 CASSAPTTSGEDTQYF
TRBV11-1 CASSSTPGGPADTQYF
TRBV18 CASSLGTGPRYEQYF
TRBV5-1 CASSLLTSGTGELFF
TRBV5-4 CASSLVPAGYNEQFF
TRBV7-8 CASSRGTSRGTYNEQFF
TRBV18 CASSRSGTGVANEQFF
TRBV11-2 CASSRGGRSYNEQFF
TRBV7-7 CASSSSGTSYNEQFF
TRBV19 CASSISGTVNTEAFF
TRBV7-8 CASSRDRTGNTIYF
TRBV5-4 CASSLRLAGWNEQFF
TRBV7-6 CASSLGGGGRKLNTEAFF
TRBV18 CASSPDRGGYNEQFF
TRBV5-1 CASSSQGDSGNTIYF
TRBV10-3 CAIDRGRGDTEAFF
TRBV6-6 CASSTRQGTDTQYF
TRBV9 CASSVGLAGGDNEQFF
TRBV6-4 CASSPTSGGADTGELFF
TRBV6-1 CASSIQGSPSYEQYF
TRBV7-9 CASSATQLAGVVRETQYF
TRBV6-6 CANGRGPDTQYF
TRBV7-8 CASSHRATGNTIYF
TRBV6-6 CASSSAQGSQPQHF
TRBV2 CASSGQGIGNEQFF
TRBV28 CASSWTGRAEAFF
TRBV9 CASSVGQGGEQYF
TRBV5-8 CASSTGLAWVGELFF
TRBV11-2 CASSPRGDRENEQFF
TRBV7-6 CASSLEVAGGPDTQYF
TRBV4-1 CASSPDRMNTEAFF
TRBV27 CASTWTSGGGTQYF
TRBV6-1 CASSGIQGDSNQPQHF
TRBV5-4 CASSLYRGAGYGYTF
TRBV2 CASGGLAGETQYF